This T cell receptor (beta chain) was identified during a study of human T cells and chemical hapten exposure. The CDR3 covers 14 residues. V shed 5 bases and J 5 bases; nucleotides not matched to a gene: 8. Germline-derived CDR1 and CDR2 are SGHTA and FQGNSA. At least ten counts were recorded for this clonotype. TCRdb recomputed calls from the RACE reads with MiXCR, one row per CDR3 protein. The top ten clones hold less than 4.5% of a sample with roughly 90,000 distinct CDR3 sequences, 8% to 10% of them seen once. Sample time point: pre-sensitization, week 0. As to treatment: therapeutic diphenylcyclopropenone sensitization with weekly scalp DPC.

The sequence derives from a woman between 40 and 50 years old with alopecia areata. Some clones in this sample may be carry-over from other donors' samples. This rearrangement joins TRBV7-2 to TRBJ1-1; the match to TRBD1 covers 7 bases. The sequenced sample was whole blood, obtained in connection with sensitization to the hapten diphenylcyclopropenone (DPC). CDR3 sequence (DNA): TGTGCCAGCAGCGGGACAGCGGCGGGGACTGAAGCTTTCTTT. This encodes CASSGTAAGTEAFF.